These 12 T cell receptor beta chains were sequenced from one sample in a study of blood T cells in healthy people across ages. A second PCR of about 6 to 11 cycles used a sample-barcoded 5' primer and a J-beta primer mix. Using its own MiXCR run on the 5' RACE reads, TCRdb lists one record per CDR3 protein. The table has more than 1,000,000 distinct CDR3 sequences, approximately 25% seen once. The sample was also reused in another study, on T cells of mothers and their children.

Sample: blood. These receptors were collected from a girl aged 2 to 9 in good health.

CDR3 sequence reads: CATSSGTATEAFF. The CDR3 nucleotides are TGTGCCACCAGCAGCGGGACAGCCACTGAAGCTTTCTTT. The chain uses TRBV15 and TRBJ1-1, with 7 nucleotides matching TRBD1. Germline V CDR1 and CDR2: LNHNV, YYDKDF (reference sequence). Germline trimming cut 3 bases from V and 4 bases from J; bases unmatched to any gene: 2. The CDR3 sequence is 13 residues long.

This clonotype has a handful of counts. The CDR3 DNA sequence: TGTGCCAGCAGTTCATGGGCAGGGAATGAAAAACTGTTTTTT. Its translation: CASSSWAGNEKLFF. This rearrangement joins TRBV27 to TRBJ1-4, with D possibly TRBD1 on 5 matching bases. This CDR3 has 14 residues. Germline V gene data show CDR1 as MNHEY and CDR2 as SMNVEV (reference sequence). V shed 4 bases and J shed 5 bases, with 11 bases lying between them. Variable domain in full (rest from reference TRBV27 and TRBJ1-4): EAQVTQNPRYLITVTGKKLTVTCSQNMNHEYMSWYRQDPGLGLRQIYYSMNVEVTDKGDVPEGYKVSRKEKRNFPLILESPSPNQTSLYFCASSSWAGNEKLFFGSGTQLSVL.

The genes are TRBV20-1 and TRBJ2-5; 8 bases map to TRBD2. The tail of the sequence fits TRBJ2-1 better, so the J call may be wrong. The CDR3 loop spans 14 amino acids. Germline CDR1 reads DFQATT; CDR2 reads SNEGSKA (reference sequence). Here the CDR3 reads CSARWGLIAGRQFF. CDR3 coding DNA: TGCAGTGCCCGATGGGGTTTAATAGCGGGACGGCAGTTCTTC.

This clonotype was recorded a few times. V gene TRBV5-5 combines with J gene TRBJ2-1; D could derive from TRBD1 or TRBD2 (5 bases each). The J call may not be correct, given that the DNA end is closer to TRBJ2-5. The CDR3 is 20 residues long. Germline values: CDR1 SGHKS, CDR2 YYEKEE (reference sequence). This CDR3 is CASSLWARGPYLRRQETQYF. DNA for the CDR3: TGTGCCAGCAGCTTGTGGGCCCGGGGACCCTACCTCCGCAGACAAGAGACCCAGTACTTC.

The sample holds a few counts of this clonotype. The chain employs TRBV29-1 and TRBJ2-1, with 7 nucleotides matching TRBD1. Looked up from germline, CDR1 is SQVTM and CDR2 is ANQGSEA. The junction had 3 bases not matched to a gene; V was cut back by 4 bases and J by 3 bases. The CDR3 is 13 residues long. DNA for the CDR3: TGCAGCGTTGGACAGGGAGACTACAATGAGCAGTTCTTC. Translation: CSVGQGDYNEQFF.

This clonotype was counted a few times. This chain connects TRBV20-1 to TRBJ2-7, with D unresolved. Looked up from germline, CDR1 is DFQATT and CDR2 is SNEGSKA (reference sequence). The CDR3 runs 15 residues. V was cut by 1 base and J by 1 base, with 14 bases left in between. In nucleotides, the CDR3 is TGCAGTGCTAGAGTTAGAGTTGGTGTGTCCTACGAGCAGTACTTC. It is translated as CSARVRVGVSYEQYF.

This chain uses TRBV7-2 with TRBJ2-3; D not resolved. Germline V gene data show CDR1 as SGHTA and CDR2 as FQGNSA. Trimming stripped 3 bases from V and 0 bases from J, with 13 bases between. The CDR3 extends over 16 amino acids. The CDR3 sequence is CASSFGPHMSTDTQYF. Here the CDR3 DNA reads TGTGCCAGCAGCTTCGGGCCGCATATGAGCACAGATACGCAGTATTTT. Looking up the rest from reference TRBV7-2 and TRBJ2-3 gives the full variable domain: GAGVSQSPSNKVTEKGKDVELRCDPISGHTALYWYRQSLGQGLEFLIYFQGNSAPDKSGLPSDRFSAERTGGSVSTLTIQRTQQEDSAVYLCASSFGPHMSTDTQYFGPGTRLTVL.

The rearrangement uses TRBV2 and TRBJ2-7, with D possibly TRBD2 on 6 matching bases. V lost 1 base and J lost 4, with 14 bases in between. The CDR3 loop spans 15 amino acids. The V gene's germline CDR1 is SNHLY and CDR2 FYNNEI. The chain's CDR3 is CASSEGPGLGYEQYF. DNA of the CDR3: TGTGCCAGCAGTGAAGGGCCGGGACTGGGTTACGAGCAGTACTTC.

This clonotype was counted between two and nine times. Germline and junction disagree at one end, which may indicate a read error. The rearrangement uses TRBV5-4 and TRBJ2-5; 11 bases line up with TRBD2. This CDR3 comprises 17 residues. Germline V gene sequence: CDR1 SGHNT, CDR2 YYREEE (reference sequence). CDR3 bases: TGTGCCAGCGGCTTGGTCAATAGCGGGAGGGCCGTCGAGACCCAGTACTTC. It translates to CASGLVNSGRAVETQYF. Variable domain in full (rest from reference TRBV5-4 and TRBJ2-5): ETGVTQSPTHLIKTRGQQVTLRCSSQSGHNTVSWYQQALGQGPQFIFQYYREEENGRGNFPPRFSGLQFPNYSSELNVNALELDDSALYLCASGLVNSGRAVETQYFGPGTRLLVL.

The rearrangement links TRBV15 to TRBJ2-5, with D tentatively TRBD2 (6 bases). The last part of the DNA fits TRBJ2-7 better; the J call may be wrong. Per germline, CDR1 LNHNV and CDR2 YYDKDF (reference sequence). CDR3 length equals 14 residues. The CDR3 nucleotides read TGTGCCACCAGCAGAGATGGAGGGGCCCACGAGCAGTACTTC. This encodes CATSRDGGAHEQYF.

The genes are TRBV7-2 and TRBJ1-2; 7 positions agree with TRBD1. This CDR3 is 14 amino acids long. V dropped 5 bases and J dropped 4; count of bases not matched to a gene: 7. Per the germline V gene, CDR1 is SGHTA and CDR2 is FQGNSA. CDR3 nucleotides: TGTGCCAGCAGCCCCGTGGGACAGCTCTATGGCTACACCTTC. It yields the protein CASSPVGQLYGYTF. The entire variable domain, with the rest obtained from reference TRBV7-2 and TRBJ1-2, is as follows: GAGVSQSPSNKVTEKGKDVELRCDPISGHTALYWYRQSLGQGLEFLIYFQGNSAPDKSGLPSDRFSAERTGGSVSTLTIQRTQQEDSAVYLCASSPVGQLYGYTFGSGTRLTVV.

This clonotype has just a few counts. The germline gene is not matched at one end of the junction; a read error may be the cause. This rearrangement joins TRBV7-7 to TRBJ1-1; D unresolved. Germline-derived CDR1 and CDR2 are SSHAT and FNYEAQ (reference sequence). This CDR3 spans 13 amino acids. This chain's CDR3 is CASSPRDGAEAFF. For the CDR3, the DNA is TGTGCTAGCAGCCCGCGAGACGGGGCTGAAGCTTTCTTT.